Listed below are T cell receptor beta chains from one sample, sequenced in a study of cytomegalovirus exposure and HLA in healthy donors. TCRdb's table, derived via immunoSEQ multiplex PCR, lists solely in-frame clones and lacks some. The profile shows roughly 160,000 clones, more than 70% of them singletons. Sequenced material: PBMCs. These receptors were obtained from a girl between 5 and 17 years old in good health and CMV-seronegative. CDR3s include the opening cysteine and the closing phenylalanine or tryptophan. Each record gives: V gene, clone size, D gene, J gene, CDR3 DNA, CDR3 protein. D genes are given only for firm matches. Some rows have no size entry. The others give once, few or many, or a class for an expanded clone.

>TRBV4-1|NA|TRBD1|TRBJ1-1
TGCGCCAGCAGCCAAGATGGGGGACAGGGCCACCCCCCTGCTGAAGCTTTCTTT
CASSQDGGQGHPPAEAFF
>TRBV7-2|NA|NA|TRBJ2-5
TGTGCCAGCAGCTCCCAGCCAGGAGAGACCCAGTACTTC
CASSSQPGETQYF
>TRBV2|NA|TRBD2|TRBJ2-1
TGTGCCAGCAGTGAATGGCAGGGACTAAGCTCCTACAATGAGCAGTTCTTC
CASSEWQGLSSYNEQFF
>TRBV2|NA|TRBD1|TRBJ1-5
TGTGCCAGCCTTAAAGATATCACCGGGACAGGTACCAATCAGCCCCAGCATTTT
CASLKDITGTGTNQPQHF
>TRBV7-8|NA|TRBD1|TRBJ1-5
TGTGCCAGCAGCTGGGGGGACAGAGGGAATCAGCCCCAGCATTTT
CASSWGDRGNQPQHF
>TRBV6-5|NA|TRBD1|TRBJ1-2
TGTGCCAGCAGTGGAGGAGGTACAGGGGCCTATGGCTACACCTTC
CASSGGGTGAYGYTF
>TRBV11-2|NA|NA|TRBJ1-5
TGTGCCAGCAGCTACGACAGACTCAATCAGCCCCAGCATTTT
CASSYDRLNQPQHF
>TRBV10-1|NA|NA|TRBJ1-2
TGCGCCAGCATCCCCCAGGATGGCTATGGCTACACCTTC
CASIPQDGYGYTF
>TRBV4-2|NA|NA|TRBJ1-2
TGTGCCAGCAGCCAAGATATAGCACAAAACTATGGCTACACCTTC
CASSQDIAQNYGYTF
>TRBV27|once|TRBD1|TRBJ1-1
TGTGCCAGCAGCCTATATCCCGGGACAGGGCATACTGAAGCTTTCTTT
CASSLYPGTGHTEAFF
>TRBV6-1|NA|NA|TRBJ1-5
TGTGCCAGCAGCGACAGGAGCTTTCAGCCCCAGCATTTT
CASSDRSFQPQHF
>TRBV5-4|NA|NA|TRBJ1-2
TGTGCCAGCAGCTCGACAGCCTATGGCTACACCTTC
CASSSTAYGYTF
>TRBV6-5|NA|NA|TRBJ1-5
TGTGCCAGCAGTTACTCGGCAGGAGGGAATCAGCCCCAGCATTTT
CASSYSAGGNQPQHF
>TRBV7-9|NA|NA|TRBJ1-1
TGTGCCAGCGTGAGGAGTGGTAACACTGAAGCTTTCTTT
CASVRSGNTEAFF
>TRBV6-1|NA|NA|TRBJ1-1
TGTGCCAGCAGTGAAGCTCCGGAGATGAACACTGAAGCTTTCTTT
CASSEAPEMNTEAFF
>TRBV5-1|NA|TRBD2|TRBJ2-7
TGCGCCACCCGGGATCGGGAGGACTACGAGCAGTACTTC
CATRDREDYEQYF
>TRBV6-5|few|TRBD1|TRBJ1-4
TGTGCCAGCAGTTACCGACAGGGCCTTAATGAAAAACTGTTTTTT
CASSYRQGLNEKLFF
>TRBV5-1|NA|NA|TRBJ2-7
TGCGCCAGCAGAACTAACCCCCCAGGGCGTCTTGTATCCTACGAGCAGTACTTC
CASRTNPPGRLVSYEQYF
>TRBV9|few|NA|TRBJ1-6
TGTGCCAGCAGCGTAGGGGACATAGGAATAGATAATTCACCCCTCCACTTT
CASSVGDIGIDNSPLHF
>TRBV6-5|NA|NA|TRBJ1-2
TGTGCCAGCAGCAATACCGCAGGGTGGGGCTATGGCTACACCTTC
CASSNTAGWGYGYTF
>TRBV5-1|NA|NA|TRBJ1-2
TGCGCCAGCAGCTTGGCCCCGGGGGTAAACTATGGCTACACCTTC
CASSLAPGVNYGYTF
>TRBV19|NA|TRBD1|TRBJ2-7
TGTGCCAGTAGTCTTACCGGGACAGCCCTCTACGAGCAGTACTTC
CASSLTGTALYEQYF
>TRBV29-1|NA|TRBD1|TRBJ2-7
TGCAGCGTTGAAGGGACAGGGGATACCTACGAGCAGTACTTC
CSVEGTGDTYEQYF
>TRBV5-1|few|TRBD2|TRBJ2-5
TGCGCCAGCAGTTCGACTAGCGTAGAGACCCAGTACTTC
CASSSTSVETQYF
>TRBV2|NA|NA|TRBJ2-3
TGTGCCAGTGGGGCAAACCTTGACACAGATACGCAGTATTTT
CASGANLDTDTQYF
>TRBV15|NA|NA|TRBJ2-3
TGTGCCACCAGCAGAGTTCTAAAAGACACAGATACGCAGTATTTT
CATSRVLKDTDTQYF
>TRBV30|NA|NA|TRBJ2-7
TGTGCCTGGAGTAGGGGGTATATAGACAGCGAGCAGTACTTC
CAWSRGYIDSEQYF
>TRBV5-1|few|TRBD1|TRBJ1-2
TGCGCCAGCAGCTCCGGGACAGGGACCTATGGCTACACCTTC
CASSSGTGTYGYTF
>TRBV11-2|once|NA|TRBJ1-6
TGTGCCAGCAGAATTACAGGGATCGGGTCACCCCTCCACTTT
CASRITGIGSPLHF
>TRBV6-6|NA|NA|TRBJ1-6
TGTGCCAGCAGTTACTCCGACAGGATGAATTCACCCCTCCACTTT
CASSYSDRMNSPLHF
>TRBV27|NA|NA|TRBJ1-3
TGTGCCAGCGGGGGACTGGCCTCTGGAAACACCATATATTTT
CASGGLASGNTIYF
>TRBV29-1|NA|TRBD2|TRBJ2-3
TGCAGCGTTGAAGATGGGGCGGGGGGCACAGATACGCAGTATTTT
CSVEDGAGGTDTQYF
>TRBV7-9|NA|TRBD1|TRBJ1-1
TGTGCCAGCAGTCTACAGGGGGACACTGAAGCTTTCTTT
CASSLQGDTEAFF
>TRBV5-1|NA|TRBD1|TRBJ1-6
TGCGCCACCCAGACAGGGGAAGAAAATTCACCCCTCCACTTT
CATQTGEENSPLHF
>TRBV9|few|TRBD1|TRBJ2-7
TGTGCCAGCAGCGTTGGGACAGGTACATCCTACGAGCAGTACTTC
CASSVGTGTSYEQYF
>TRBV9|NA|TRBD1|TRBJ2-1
TGTGCCAGCAGCGTAGGGGGGGGGACAGGGAGCAATGAGCAGTTCTTC
CASSVGGGTGSNEQFF
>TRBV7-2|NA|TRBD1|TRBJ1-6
TGTGCCAGCAGCCTACAGGGGCTGGATTCACCCCTCCACTTT
CASSLQGLDSPLHF
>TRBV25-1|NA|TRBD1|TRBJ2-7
TGTGCCAGCAGTGTACCCCCGGGACAGGGGGACGGCGAGCAGTACTTC
CASSVPPGQGDGEQYF
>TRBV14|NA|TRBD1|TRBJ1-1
TGTGCCAGCAGCCAGCTGACAGGGAGCAACACTGAAGCTTTCTTT
CASSQLTGSNTEAFF
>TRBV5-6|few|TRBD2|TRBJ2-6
TGTGCCAGCAGCTTGTTCGCGGGGGGATTTGCCAACGTCCTGACTTTC
CASSLFAGGFANVLTF
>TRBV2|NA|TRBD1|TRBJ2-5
TGTGCCAGCAGATTGACAGGGGGACAAGAGACCCAGTACTTC
CASRLTGGQETQYF
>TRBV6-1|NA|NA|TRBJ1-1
TGTGCCAGCAGTGAACTGGAGGGACACACTGAAGCTTTCTTT
CASSELEGHTEAFF
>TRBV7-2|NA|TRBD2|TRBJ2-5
TGTGCCAGCAGCTCAGTAGCGGGGGCAGGGGAGACCCAGTACTTC
CASSSVAGAGETQYF
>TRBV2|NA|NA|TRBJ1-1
TGTGCCAGCAGTTCCTCTTTGACAGGTTCCCTGAACACTGAAGCTTTCTTT
CASSSSLTGSLNTEAFF